This T cell receptor (beta chain) stems from a study of PD-L1 blockade in urothelial cancer. Data came from immunoSEQ multiplex PCR; TCRdb stores just in-frame clones and leaves some out. The data contain around 130,000 clones, less than 85% of them singletons. Time point of the sample: pretreatment peripheral blood. There are a few counts of this clone. The CDR3 is made up of 12 amino acids. The germline V and J ends were trimmed by 5 bases and 7 bases, with 9 bases remaining between them. Germline assignment: CDR1 MDHEN and CDR2 SYDVKM. This receptor was obtained from a man aged 45-65 years with urothelial cancer. This material consisted of PBMCs, taken around atezolizumab (anti-PD-L1) treatment. The chain recombines TRBV28 with TRBJ1-5; D gene uncertain. The CDR3 coding sequence is TGTGCCAGCAGTCTTGTACTGCAGCCCCAGCATTTT. The encoded protein is CASSLVLQPQHF.